The present TCR beta chain was sequenced within a study of blood T cells in healthy people across ages. Study results and caveats: Without sorted subsets, naive and antigen-experienced compartments could not be conclusively compared. Investigators viewed diversity estimates from one million T cells as underestimates, the study reported. Significant beta diversity loss was already apparent by age approximately 42, declining roughly linearly.

Germline CDR1 SQVTM, CDR2 ANQGSEA. The length of the CDR3 is 13 residues. V trimming: 7 bases; J trimming: 8 bases; junction bases outside the gene matches: 14. Donors were systemically healthy Caucasian individuals from Russia aged about 6 to 95 years. About this clonotype: Its target is not known.

Using a J-beta primer mix together with a sample-barcoded 5' primer, a second PCR was run for about 6 to 12 cycles. TCRdb re-analysed the 5' RACE reads in MiXCR, keeping a single row per CDR3 protein. The sample has 890,000 or so distinct CDR3 sequences, 62% seen once; the top ten hold 25% to 35%. Material for sequencing was blood. The clonotype was recovered from a man under 40 in good health. The genes are TRBV29-1 and TRBJ2-7; 7 bases line up with TRBD1. The CDR3 DNA reads as TGCAGCGCCCAGACACAACAGGGGACCCAGCAGTACTTC. Translation: CSAQTQQGTQQYF.